This T cell receptor (beta chain) was captured by sequencing in a study of T-cell reconstitution after alpha-beta-depleted transplantation in children (dated by TCRdb to between 2015 and 2016). Study-level background: Using TCR repertoire profiling, the study followed T-cell immune reconstitution in a quantitative way in children after TCRalphabeta/CD19-depleted allogeneic hematopoietic cell transplantation.

This clonotype has more than one count but fewer than ten. The specificity of this receptor is unknown. No qualities accompany the bases; no much larger clone lies one base away. Libraries were made using PCR. Sequencing was carried out with an Illumina HiSeq 2500. TCR library preparation used molecular barcoding, with unique molecular identifiers applied to normalize quantification of the TCRbeta repertoire. Clones were called with MiXCR by TCRdb after fastp trimmed the public reads at Q25, and only in-frame beta chains were retained. Each record represents a unique CDR3 protein, reported with the most common genes and DNA among its rows. The sample profile shows nearly 400,000 distinct CDR3 sequences; approximately 20% of them were found once. Around 4% of the sample goes to the ten largest clones. V loses 5 bases, J loses 2 bases, and the germline ends lie 12 bases apart. The CDR3 sequence holds 15 residues, the cysteine and phenylalanine included. The DNA shown is the 45-base CDR3, in frame from base 1. Looking up the germline V gene yields CDR1 SGHTA and CDR2 FQGTGA.

This TCR came from a human donor who donated a stem cell graft to a child with acute myeloid leukemia. The rearrangement combines TRBV7-3 with TRBJ2-2; the D segment could be TRBD1, given 5 matching bases. The material sequenced was PBMCs from the stem cell graft donor, taken from the stem cell graft. The DNA sequence reads TGTGCCAGCAGCCTAAATCAGGGAAACACCGGGGAGCTGTTTTTT. It translates as CASSLNQGNTGELFF.